The rows below give T cell receptor beta chains drawn from one sample of a study of cytomegalovirus exposure and HLA in healthy donors. The protocol was immunoSEQ multiplex PCR, while the TCRdb copy is restricted to in-frame clones and leaves out a portion. The table shows under 200,000 clones, with approximately 78% occurring only once. Specimen: PBMCs. Receptors were obtained from a woman aged 40 to 55 in good health and CMV-seronegative. The CDR3 runs from the conserved cysteine through the conserved F or W. The order of the fields is D gene, V gene, clone size, J gene, CDR3 DNA, CDR3 protein. The D gene is left open where the match is weak. For some rows the clone size is stated as once, few or many, or as a class when expanded; others skip it.

D gene: TRBD2
V gene: TRBV15
clone size: NA
J gene: TRBJ2-1
CDR3 DNA: TGTGCCACCAGCAGAGAACATTCCCTAGCGGCCCAAGGGAATGAGCAGTTCTTC
CDR3 protein: CATSREHSLAAQGNEQFF

D gene: NA
V gene: TRBV5-5
clone size: NA
J gene: TRBJ2-3
CDR3 DNA: TGTGCCAGCAGCTTGGCTAACACAGATACGCAGTATTTT
CDR3 protein: CASSLANTDTQYF

D gene: TRBD1
V gene: TRBV5-5
clone size: NA
J gene: TRBJ1-6
CDR3 DNA: TGTGCCAGCAACCTCTACAGGGGAGGTTCACCCCTCCACTTT
CDR3 protein: CASNLYRGGSPLHF

D gene: TRBD1
V gene: TRBV28
clone size: NA
J gene: TRBJ2-7
CDR3 DNA: TGTGCCAGCAGTACCTACAGGGGGCAACTCGTCGAGCAGTACTTC
CDR3 protein: CASSTYRGQLVEQYF

D gene: TRBD2
V gene: TRBV5-1
clone size: NA
J gene: TRBJ2-1
CDR3 DNA: TGCGCCAGCAGCTTCCCACTAGCGGGGGGATACAATGAGCAGTTCTTC
CDR3 protein: CASSFPLAGGYNEQFF

D gene: NA
V gene: TRBV5-4
clone size: NA
J gene: TRBJ2-5
CDR3 DNA: TGTGCCAGCAGCTTAAATCAGGGGCGCCAAGAGACCCAGTACTTC
CDR3 protein: CASSLNQGRQETQYF

D gene: TRBD1
V gene: TRBV5-1
clone size: NA
J gene: TRBJ2-3
CDR3 DNA: TGCGCCAGCAGCCCCACAGGACAGGGGGGCACAGATACGCAGTATTTT
CDR3 protein: CASSPTGQGGTDTQYF

D gene: NA
V gene: TRBV6-1
clone size: NA
J gene: TRBJ1-1
CDR3 DNA: TGTGCCAGCAGTGAGGGCAGATACACTGAAGCTTTCTTT
CDR3 protein: CASSEGRYTEAFF

D gene: TRBD1
V gene: TRBV4-1
clone size: NA
J gene: TRBJ2-5
CDR3 DNA: TGCGCCAGCAGCCAAGCGGGACAGGGGGAGACCCAGTACTTC
CDR3 protein: CASSQAGQGETQYF

D gene: NA
V gene: TRBV7-8
clone size: NA
J gene: TRBJ1-6
CDR3 DNA: TGTGCCAGCAGTCGTTTAATAATCAGGGGATCCAATTCACCCCTCCACTTT
CDR3 protein: CASSRLIIRGSNSPLHF

D gene: TRBD2
V gene: TRBV4-1
clone size: NA
J gene: TRBJ2-3
CDR3 DNA: TGCGCCAGCAGCCTGGGACTAGCGGGGGGTTCACTCACAGATACGCAGTATTTT
CDR3 protein: CASSLGLAGGSLTDTQYF

D gene: TRBD2
V gene: TRBV7-9
clone size: NA
J gene: TRBJ2-3
CDR3 DNA: TGTTCCAGCAGCTTAGCGAACCTAGCGGGCACAGATACGCAGTATTTT
CDR3 protein: CSSSLANLAGTDTQYF

D gene: NA
V gene: TRBV6-1
clone size: NA
J gene: TRBJ1-2
CDR3 DNA: TGTGCCAGCAGTGAAGCAGACCTAGGACAGTTCTATGGCTACACCTTC
CDR3 protein: CASSEADLGQFYGYTF

D gene: NA
V gene: TRBV18
clone size: few
J gene: TRBJ1-6
CDR3 DNA: TGTGCCAGCTCACCAGAGGGAGGAGGTTCACCCCTCCACTTT
CDR3 protein: CASSPEGGGSPLHF